This T cell receptor (beta chain) appears in the sequencing data of a study of control samples from healthy donors and cancer patients. Produced via immunoSEQ multiplex PCR; TCRdb's table is partial and in-frame only. This repertoire shows just over 150,000 clones, about 94% found once; its top ten account for approximately 8%. V was clipped by 3 bases and J by 1 base, with 9 bases between them. Germline V gene sequence: CDR1 SGHTA, CDR2 FQGNSA. The CDR3 covers 14 residues. The specimen was blood. The gene calls are TRBV7-2 and TRBJ1-2; tentative D call: TRBD1 (5 bases). This receptor was obtained from a middle-aged woman in good health. The CDR3, as DNA: TGTGCCAGCAGCTTGGTAGGGGATAACTATGGCTACACCTTC. Protein: CASSLVGDNYGYTF.